These 24 T cell receptor beta chains were sequenced from one sample in a study of blood T cell repertoires in COVID-19. Repertoires were generated with immunoSEQ multiplex PCR, while TCRdb's copy carries only in-frame clones and drops some. There are some 400,000 clones in the sample; around 87% occur only once, and 1% to 1.5% lies in the top ten. The sample consisted of PBMCs or T cells enriched from blood (not recorded which). The source is a man aged 25-45 years who had recovered from COVID-19.

The chain combines TRBV3-1 (or the pseudogene TRBV3-2) with TRBJ1-5; no reliable D call. The CDR3 length is 14 residues. Germline lookup yields CDR1 LGHDT and CDR2 YNNKEL (reference sequence). Trimming removed 1 base from V and 2 bases from J, with 6 bases in between. CDR3 protein: CASSQGAGNQPQHF. CDR3 nucleotides: TGTGCCAGCAGCCAAGGTGCGGGCAATCAGCCCCAGCATTTT.

The V gene is TRBV11-2, the J gene TRBJ2-1; 13 bases match TRBD2. V shed 8 bases, J shed 7 bases, and the junction held 2 bases outside the gene matches. Germline CDR1 and CDR2: SGHAT and FQNNGV. This CDR3 region has 13 residues. The CDR3 sequence: CASGTSGENEQFF. DNA for the CDR3: TGTGCCAGCGGGACTAGCGGGGAGAATGAGCAGTTCTTC.

This clone was seen just once. V gene TRBV15 combines with J gene TRBJ1-1, with 12 bases lining up with TRBD1. The CDR3 extends over 14 amino acids. V lost 1 base, J lost 11 bases, and 5 bases stayed unmatched. Looked up from germline, CDR1 is LNHNV and CDR2 is YYDKDF (reference sequence). CDR3 nucleotide sequence: TGTGCCACCAGCAGAGGGGGGACAGGGGGCACGGCTTTCTTT. This codes for CATSRGGTGGTAFF.

The chain combines TRBV13 with TRBJ2-7; D unclear. Germline V CDR1 and CDR2: PRHDT, FYEKMQ (reference sequence). The germline V and J ends were trimmed by 8 bases and 6 bases, with 11 bases remaining between them. The CDR3 covers 11 residues. This CDR3 reads CASAWRGEQYF. As DNA, the CDR3 is TGTGCCAGCGCCTGGCGAGGCGAGCAGTACTTC.

J is TRBJ1-4 and V is TRBV6-6, with D perhaps matching TRBD1 (5 bases). V shed 4 bases and J shed 2 bases, with 11 bases lying between them. This CDR3 has 15 residues. The germline V gene has CDR1 MNHNY and CDR2 SVGAGI (reference sequence). The CDR3 DNA sequence: TGTGCCAGCAGTTCTCAGGGTACCACTAATGAAAAACTGTTTTTT. It translates to CASSSQGTTNEKLFF.

The CDR3 region has the DNA TGTGCCAGCAGTTCCCCCTTTCTAGCGGAGACCCAGTACTTC. Amino acid sequence: CASSSPFLAETQYF. The J gene is TRBJ2-5, the V gene TRBV6-2 or TRBV6-3, with a weak D call TRBD2 (6 bases). The V end was cut by 4 bases, the J end by 5 bases, with 14 bases between. The CDR3 spans 14 residues. CDR1 MNHEY and CDR2 SVGEGT come from the germline V gene.

J is TRBJ1-6 and V is TRBV9; 7 bases fit TRBD1. The trim removed 0 bases at V and 9 bases at J, leaving 6 bases unmatched. The CDR3 has 15 residues. CDR1 is SGDLS and CDR2 is YYNGEE in the germline V gene. The CDR3: CASSVVGQEGSPLHF. DNA of the CDR3: TGTGCCAGCAGCGTAGTAGGACAGGAAGGTTCACCCCTCCACTTT.

This chain links TRBV10-3 with TRBJ2-7, with D possibly being TRBD1 (5 bases). Germline CDR1 and CDR2: ENHRY and SYGVKD. The CDR3 covers 11 residues. Trimming removed 4 bases at V and 6 bases at J, with 7 bases between. Here the CDR3 DNA reads TGTGCCATCAGTGGACAGTCCGAGCAGTACTTC. Protein product: CAISGQSEQYF.

This rearrangement joins TRBV5-8 to TRBJ1-1; D is undetermined. V dropped 1 base and J dropped 8 bases, with 9 bases sitting between them. This CDR3 region has 12 residues. CDR1 is SGHTS, CDR2 YDEGEE, per germline. CDR3 bases: TGTGCCAGCAGCTTGATCGGTTTCGAAGCTTTCTTT. It encodes CASSLIGFEAFF. The complete variable domain, with remaining parts taken from reference TRBV5-8 and TRBJ1-1, reads EAGVTQSPTHLIKTRGQQATLRCSPISGHTSVYWYQQALGLGLQFLLWYDEGEERNRGNFPPRFSGRQFPNYSSELNVNALELEDSALYLCASSLIGFEAFFGQGTRLTVV.

CDR3 DNA sequence: TGCGCCAGCAGCCAAGATGCAACGGGTGAAAAACTGTTTTTT. Translated: CASSQDATGEKLFF. The chain has TRBV4-3 and TRBJ1-4; D is unresolved. The CDR3 length is 14 residues. The V and J ends lost 0 bases and 7 bases respectively, with 9 bases between them. Germline loops: CDR1 LGHNA, CDR2 YSLEER.

J is TRBJ2-7 and V is TRBV2; D may be TRBD1 (6 bases). V lost 11 bases to trimming and J lost 5 bases, with 19 bases between them. Germline V CDR1 and CDR2: SNHLY, FYNNEI. The CDR3 spans 13 residues. CDR3 protein: CAGHREWVDEQYF. The CDR3 bases are TGTGCCGGCCACAGGGAATGGGTCGACGAGCAGTACTTC.

The rearrangement links TRBV30 to TRBJ2-7, with D hard to call. Deletions cut 1 base from V and 5 bases from J, with 9 bases between. The length of the CDR3 is 12 residues. Germline V gene sequence: CDR1 GTSNPN, CDR2 SVGIG (reference sequence). The CDR3 DNA is TGTGCCTGGAGTGGCGCAGGCCACGAGCAGTACTTC. Translating gives CAWSGAGHEQYF.

The chain joins TRBV9 to TRBJ1-2; D remains ambiguous. The germline V gene has CDR1 SGDLS and CDR2 YYNGEE. The V end was cut by 7 bases, the J end by 7 bases, with 14 bases between. CDR3 length equals 12 residues. CDR3 in amino acids: CASDALGGGYTF. The CDR3, as DNA: TGTGCCAGCGACGCCCTAGGTGGTGGCTACACCTTC.

This CDR3 is CASSTTGPGFTIYF. DNA for the CDR3: TGTGCCAGCAGCACAACAGGCCCCGGATTCACCATATATTTT. This chain links TRBV7-9 with TRBJ1-3, with a weak D call TRBD1 (5 bases). The CDR3 consists of 14 residues. V was cut by 5 bases and J by 9 bases, with 17 bases left in between. Germline assignment: CDR1 SEHNR and CDR2 FQNEAQ (reference sequence).

V usage is TRBV2 and J usage is TRBJ2-7; D ambiguous. The ends were cut back, 8 bases at V and 0 bases at J, with 8 bases in the middle. The CDR3 consists of 12 residues. Germline CDR1 SNHLY, CDR2 FYNNEI. The CDR3 DNA follows: TGTGCCAGCGGGCAAAGCTCCTACGAGCAGTACTTC. It encodes CASGQSSYEQYF.

The chain employs TRBV19 and TRBJ2-7; the match to TRBD1 covers 9 bases. V was clipped by 3 bases and J by 0 bases; unmatched bases: 9. The CDR3 spans 17 residues. CDR1 and CDR2 (germline): LNHDA, SQIVND (reference sequence). CDR3 sequence: CASSIRSGQGASYEQYF. Written as DNA, the CDR3 is TGTGCCAGTAGTATCAGGTCGGGACAGGGAGCCTCCTACGAGCAGTACTTC. Filled out from reference TRBV19 and TRBJ2-7, the complete variable domain reads DGGITQSPKYLFRKEGQNVTLSCEQNLNHDAMYWYRQDPGQGLRLIYYSQIVNDFQKGDIAEGYSVSREKKESFPLTVTSAQKNPTAFYLCASSIRSGQGASYEQYFGPGTRLTVT.

The chain carries TRBV12-3 or TRBV12-4 and TRBJ1-5; 10 bases map to TRBD1. The CDR3 length is 13 residues. V shed 9 bases, J shed 7 bases, and the junction held 6 bases outside the gene matches. The CDR3, as DNA: TGTGCCAGTGGACAGGGGGTGGGACAGCCCCAGCATTTT. The encoded protein is CASGQGVGQPQHF.

Here the CDR3 DNA reads TGTGCCAGCAGCGCAAGTTCGGCAGGGGCCGGAAACTATGGCTACACCTTC. Translation gives CASSASSAGAGNYGYTF. The genes are TRBV9 and TRBJ1-2, with D possibly TRBD1 on 6 matching bases. The germline V gene encodes CDR1 SGDLS and CDR2 YYNGEE. This CDR3 is 17 amino acids long. Between the trimmed V and J ends, which lost 3 bases and 2 bases, there was a span of 20 bases.

V gene TRBV7-9 combines with J gene TRBJ2-1; 7 bases are shared with TRBD1. CDR1 and CDR2 (germline): SEHNR, FQNEAQ (reference sequence). The CDR3 loop spans 12 amino acids. Trimming cost V 3 bases and J 7 bases; bases outside gene matches: 0. DNA for the CDR3: TGTGCCAGCAGCTTGGACAGGAATGAGCAGTTCTTC. Encoded protein: CASSLDRNEQFF.

The chain has TRBV4-2 and TRBJ2-2; the match to TRBD1 covers 9 bases. Germline loops: CDR1 LGHNA, CDR2 YNFKEQ. The CDR3 extends over 17 amino acids. The V segment lost 0 bases and the J segment 0 bases; nucleotides outside the gene matches: 2. CDR3 sequence (DNA): TGTGCCAGCAGCCAAGATACAGGGGGCGCGAACACCGGGGAGCTGTTTTTT. Protein: CASSQDTGGANTGELFF.

The gene calls are TRBV24-1 and TRBJ2-2, with D possibly being TRBD2 (5 bases). V was trimmed by 5 bases and J by 3 bases, leaving 9 bases between them. This CDR3 has 14 residues. Germline V gene sequence: CDR1 KGHDR, CDR2 SFDVKD. The CDR3 bases are TGTGCCACCAGTGTGCGGGTGGACACCGGGGAGCTGTTTTTT. Its translation: CATSVRVDTGELFF.

The table lists this clone with a count of one. The gene calls are TRBV3-1 (or the pseudogene TRBV3-2) and TRBJ1-6, with TRBD1 identical over 9 bases. The CDR3 covers 18 residues. Trimming removed 0 bases from V and 6 bases from J; junction bases left unmatched: 9. Germline lookup yields CDR1 LGHDT and CDR2 YNNKEL (reference sequence). This CDR3 is CASSQDRDRAPGNSPLHF. CDR3 DNA sequence: TGTGCCAGCAGCCAAGACCGGGACAGGGCACCTGGTAATTCACCCCTCCACTTT.

The chain recombines TRBV28 with TRBJ2-3; maybe TRBD2 (6 bases). The CDR3 is 12 residues long. The germline CDR1 and CDR2 sequences are MDHEN and SYDVKM. V lost 2 bases and J 8 bases, leaving 8 bases between the germline ends. This CDR3 reads CASSLVGGTQYF. The CDR3 DNA reads TGTGCCAGCAGTTTAGTGGGGGGTACGCAGTATTTT.

The rearrangement joins TRBV7-2 to TRBJ2-1, with a tentative D call TRBD2 (6 bases). The V gene lost 0 bases and the J gene lost 8 bases, with 11 bases spanning the gap. The CDR3 is 14 amino acids. Germline values: CDR1 SGHTA, CDR2 FQGNSA. The CDR3 bases are TGTGCCAGCAGCTTAGCGGTTTGGAGGGATGAGCAGTTCTTC. The encoded protein is CASSLAVWRDEQFF.